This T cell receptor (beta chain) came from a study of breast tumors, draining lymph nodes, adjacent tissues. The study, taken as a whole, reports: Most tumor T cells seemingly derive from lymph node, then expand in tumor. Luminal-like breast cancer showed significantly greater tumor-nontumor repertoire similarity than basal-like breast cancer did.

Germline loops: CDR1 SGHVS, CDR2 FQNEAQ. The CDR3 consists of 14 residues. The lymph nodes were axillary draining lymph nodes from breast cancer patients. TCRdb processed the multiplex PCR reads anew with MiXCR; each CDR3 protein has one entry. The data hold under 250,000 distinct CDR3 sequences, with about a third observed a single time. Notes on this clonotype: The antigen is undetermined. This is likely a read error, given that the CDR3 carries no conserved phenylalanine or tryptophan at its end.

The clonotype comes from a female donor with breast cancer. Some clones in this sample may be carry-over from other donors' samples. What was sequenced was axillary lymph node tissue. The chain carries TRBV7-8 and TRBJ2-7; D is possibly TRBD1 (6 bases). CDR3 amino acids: CVSSLSRGLGEQYL. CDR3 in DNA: TGTGTCAGCAGCTTATCAAGGGGGTTGGGCGAGCAGTACCTC.